This paragraph reports one TCR beta chain. Its target is unknown. This entry comes from a study of graft-versus-host responses after intestinal transplantation. On the study more broadly: Recipients underwent multivisceral, liver-intestinal, or isolated intestinal transplants. All recipients got anti-thymocyte globulin induction, then tacrolimus and steroids for roughly three years. Study-wide findings and caveats: Levels of circulating GvH clones at their peak were associated with early post-transplant HvG declines. GvH clones occurred in recipient marrow; some first appeared in ileum or blood.

CDR3 length: 15 amino acids. The junction had 10 bases not matched to a gene; V was cut back by 7 bases and J by 1 base. From germline, CDR1 is MNHEY and CDR2 SVGAGI. The protocol was immunoSEQ multiplex PCR, while the TCRdb copy is restricted to in-frame clones and leaves out a portion. The sample includes about 71,000 clones, 90% of them seen just once. The chain recombines TRBV6-5 with TRBJ2-7, with 7 bases that match TRBD1. This sample comprised unstimulated CD8+ T cells sorted from spleen or lymph node cells, obtained before intestinal transplant. The clonotype comes from a human donor who received an intestinal transplant. The CDR3 DNA follows: TGTGCCAGCAAAATAGCCCGGGACAGTTCCTACGAGCAGTACTTC. It is translated as CASKIARDSSYEQYF.